This T cell receptor (beta chain) was recovered during a study of cytomegalovirus exposure and HLA in healthy donors. The CDR3 sequence is 14 residues long. The germline V gene encodes CDR1 MNHEY and CDR2 SVGAGI. V shed 6 bases and J shed 5 bases, with 13 bases lying between them. In the PCR, 60 Vbeta and 13 Jbeta primers were used. Sequencing used immunoSEQ multiplex PCR; TCRdb keeps in-frame clones, though not all of them. Counted here are around 150,000 clones, around 77% occurring once; the ten biggest clones make up approximately 4.9%. This chain links TRBV6-5 with TRBJ1-4; D remains ambiguous. The sequence was collected from a woman between 45 and 60 years old in good health and CMV-seronegative. Sequencing was carried out using PBMCs. The CDR3 sequence is CASSLSTPNEKLFF. Here the CDR3 DNA reads TGTGCCAGCAGCCTATCGACTCCAAATGAAAAACTGTTTTTT.